A single TCR beta chain is shown here with its context. The data were taken from a study of cytomegalovirus exposure and HLA in healthy donors. Study details: Later, an analysis reported that the roughly 120 validation repertoires had used the same platform as the 666 first-cohort repertoires.

The CDR3 is 15 residues long. V dropped 5 bases and J dropped 5 bases, with 13 bases sitting between them. Germline V CDR1 and CDR2: MRHNA, SNTAGT. Here immunoSEQ multiplex PCR was the method, and the copy in TCRdb shows in-frame clones only, minus some. The sample has roughly 270,000 clones; 88% are singletons. The rearrangement links TRBV6-4 to TRBJ1-6; a possible D gene is TRBD1 (6 bases). The specimen was PBMCs. The receptor's source is a woman aged 18 to 35 in good health and CMV-seronegative. The CDR3 loop is CASSSEDSNNSPLHF. CDR3 DNA sequence: TGTGCCAGCAGTTCTGAGGACAGCAATAATTCACCCCTCCACTTT.